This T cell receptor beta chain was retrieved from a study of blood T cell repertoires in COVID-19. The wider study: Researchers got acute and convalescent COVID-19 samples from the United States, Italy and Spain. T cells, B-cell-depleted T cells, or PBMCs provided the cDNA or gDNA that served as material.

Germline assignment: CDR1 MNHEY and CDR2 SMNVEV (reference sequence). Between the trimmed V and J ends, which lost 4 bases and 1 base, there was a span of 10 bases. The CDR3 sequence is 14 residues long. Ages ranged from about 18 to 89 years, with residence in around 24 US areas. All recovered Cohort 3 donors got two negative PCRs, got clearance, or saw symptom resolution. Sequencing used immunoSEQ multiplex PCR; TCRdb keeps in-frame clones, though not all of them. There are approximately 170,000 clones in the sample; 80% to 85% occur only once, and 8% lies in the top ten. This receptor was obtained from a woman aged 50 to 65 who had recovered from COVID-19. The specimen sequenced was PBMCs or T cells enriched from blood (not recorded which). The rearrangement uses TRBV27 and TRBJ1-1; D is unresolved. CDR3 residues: CASSSPRGNTEAFF. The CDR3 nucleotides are TGTGCCAGCAGTTCCCCCCGAGGGAACACTGAAGCTTTCTTT.